This T cell receptor (beta chain) appears in the sequencing data of a study of OX40 agonist ivuxolimab in advanced cancers. Study in general: It was permissible to have had prior anti-PD-1, anti-PD-L1 or anti-CTLA-4 therapy, and approximately 40% had some. Partial responses were achieved by three patients, of whom one had hepatocellular carcinoma and two had cutaneous melanoma.

The germline gives CDR1 LNHDA, CDR2 SQIVND (reference sequence). Losses at the gene ends were 8 bases for V and 5 bases for J; bases not matched to a gene: 9. The CDR3 sequence is 14 residues long. Assay: immunoSEQ multiplex PCR; the TCRdb copy retains only in-frame clones and omits some. Of 60,000 to 85,000 clones listed, about 87% are singletons. Study-wide findings and caveats: Not determined was the antigen specificity of the expanded peripheral T cells.

Only one count was recorded for this clone. Its antigen is unidentified. The chain links TRBV19 to TRBJ2-3, with TRBD1 matching over 8 bases. This TCR was recovered from an adult with an advanced solid tumor such as melanoma, head and neck, liver or kidney cancer. Sequences were derived from CD4+ or CD8+ T cells sorted from blood, sampled in a trial of the OX40 agonist ivuxolimab. The CDR3, as DNA: TGTGCCAGTCGCGACAGGGGAGGAGGAGATACGCAGTATTTT. It translates to CASRDRGGGDTQYF. Using reference TRBV19 and TRBJ2-3 for the parts outside the CDR3, the full variable domain is DGGITQSPKYLFRKEGQNVTLSCEQNLNHDAMYWYRQDPGQGLRLIYYSQIVNDFQKGDIAEGYSVSREKKESFPLTVTSAQKNPTAFYLCASRDRGGGDTQYFGPGTRLTVL.